The 11 T cell receptor beta chains below come from one sample, sequenced in a study of shared clonotypes between healthy human individuals. Produced via immunoSEQ multiplex PCR; TCRdb's table is partial and in-frame only. The sample yields about 580,000 clones, roughly 98% seen once. Naive CD8 cells, CD45RO-negative and positively selected for CCR7, excluded terminally differentiated effector memory CD45RA+ cells. The material sequenced was naive CD8+ T cells sorted from blood. The receptors here all came from a man aged 25-45 years in good health.

With regard to this clone: Other DNA sequences from this sample encode an identical CDR3 as well. The chain carries TRBV27 and TRBJ2-7; D is possibly TRBD1 (6 bases). Trimming cost V 3 bases and J 0 bases, with 12 bases left between them. The CDR3 sequence is 15 residues long. Germline V lookup: CDR1 MNHEY, CDR2 SMNVEV (reference sequence). This CDR3 reads CASSFRGTSSYEQYF. The CDR3 DNA is TGTGCCAGCAGTTTTAGGGGGACGAGCTCCTACGAGCAGTACTTC.

The chain links TRBV14 to TRBJ2-7; 11 bases fit TRBD2. This CDR3 region has 15 residues. The V segment lost 6 bases and the J segment 3 bases; nucleotides outside the gene matches: 7. CDR1 SGHDN and CDR2 FVKESK come from the germline V gene. The CDR3 protein is CASRSTSGSFYEQYF. CDR3 sequence (DNA): TGTGCCAGCAGATCCACTAGCGGGAGCTTCTACGAGCAGTACTTC.

As DNA, the CDR3 is TGTGCCAGCAGCGGGGGGACAGCAGAGACCCAGTACTTC. Its protein product is CASSGGTAETQYF. The V and J genes are TRBV9 and TRBJ2-5; 7 nucleotides line up with TRBD1. The CDR3 runs to 13 residues. The J segment lost 4 bases and the V segment lost 3 bases, leaving 3 bases of the junction unmatched. CDR1 and CDR2 (germline): SGDLS, YYNGEE.

This chain connects TRBV11-3 to TRBJ2-3, with D uncertain. Trimming took 5 bases from V and 3 from J, leaving 3 bases between them. There are 11 residues in the CDR3. Germline lookup yields CDR1 SGHNT and CDR2 YENEEA. CDR3 sequence: CASSDTDTQYF. Here the CDR3 DNA reads TGTGCCAGCAGCGATACAGATACGCAGTATTTT.

This chain joins TRBV27 and TRBJ2-2; no clear D. CDR1 is MNHEY, CDR2 SMNVEV, per germline (reference sequence). This CDR3 is 12 amino acids long. Trimming cost V 8 bases and J 1 base, with 5 bases left between them. CDR3 coding DNA: TGTGCCAGCGGGTTGAACACCGGGGAGCTGTTTTTT. Encoded protein: CASGLNTGELFF.

The chain combines TRBV28 with TRBJ2-7; D unresolved. In germline, CDR1 is MDHEN, CDR2 SYDVKM. V was shortened by 1 base and J by 7 bases, with 5 bases between the two germline ends. This CDR3 has 11 residues. The CDR3, as DNA: TGTGCCAGCAGTTTATTAGAGGAGCAGTACTTC. Its translation: CASSLLEEQYF.

The chain joins TRBV11-2 to TRBJ2-1; D is possibly TRBD2 (5 bases). CDR1 is SGHAT, CDR2 FQNNGV, per germline. CDR3 length: 16 residues. V lost 1 base and J 3 bases, leaving 13 bases between the germline ends. This chain's CDR3 is CASSLGREHIYNEQFF. The CDR3 region has the DNA TGTGCCAGCAGCTTAGGTCGGGAACATATCTACAATGAGCAGTTCTTC.

This chain connects TRBV7-9 to TRBJ2-7, with 14 positions matching TRBD2. The junction had 9 bases not matched to a gene; V was cut back by 3 bases and J by 5 bases. The CDR3 length is 17 residues. Looked up from germline, CDR1 is SEHNR and CDR2 is FQNEAQ (reference sequence). CDR3 protein: CASSLLEGLAGDHEQYF. The CDR3, as DNA: TGTGCCAGCAGCTTGCTGGAGGGACTAGCGGGAGACCACGAGCAGTACTTC.

The chain has TRBV7-9 and TRBJ1-1; D possibly corresponds to TRBD1 (6 bases). The germline gives CDR1 SEHNR, CDR2 FQNEAQ (reference sequence). V lost 1 base, J lost 1 base, and 13 bases lay in between. The CDR3 is 16 amino acids. In nucleotides, the CDR3 is TGTGCCAGCAGCTTAGGGACGGACAGTTCGAACACTGAAGCTTTCTTT. Translating it yields CASSLGTDSSNTEAFF.

The V and J genes are TRBV9 and TRBJ2-1; TRBD2 matches at 7 bases. This CDR3 spans 16 amino acids. Germline V gives CDR1 SGDLS, CDR2 YYNGEE. V lost 0 bases, J lost 3 bases, and 6 bases stayed unmatched. The CDR3 sequence: CASSVDSGLDYNEQFF. The CDR3 nucleotides read TGTGCCAGCAGCGTAGATAGTGGACTAGACTACAATGAGCAGTTCTTC. Together with reference TRBV9 and TRBJ2-1, the CDR3 gives the full variable domain: DSGVTQTPKHLITATGQRVTLRCSPRSGDLSVYWYQQSLDQGLQFLIQYYNGEERAKGNILERFSAQQFPDLHSELNLSSLELGDSALYFCASSVDSGLDYNEQFFGPGTRLTVL.

This chain joins TRBV2 and TRBJ2-3, with a possible D match to TRBD1 (6 bases). There are 16 residues in the CDR3. Between the trimmed V and J ends, which lost 4 bases and 2 bases, there was a span of 16 bases. Germline V gene data show CDR1 as SNHLY and CDR2 as FYNNEI. The chain's CDR3 is CASSGEDRASTDTQYF. The DNA for the CDR3 is TGTGCCAGCAGTGGAGAGGACAGAGCGTCCACAGATACGCAGTATTTT.